The source of this TCR beta chain is a study of T cell responses to AZD1222 COVID-19 vaccine. Only in-frame clones appear in the TCRdb table, and some are missing; sequencing was by immunoSEQ multiplex PCR. Of 100,000 to 150,000 clones listed, about nine tenths are singletons. This clone was counted a single time. This TCR was recovered from an adult in good health. This specimen was peripheral blood, taken on day 0 of AZD1222 vaccination.

DNA for the CDR3: TGTGCCAGCAGCTTCCTCCGGGACACTAAAGGTGAAGCTTTCTTT. Amino acid sequence: CASSFLRDTKGEAFF. The rearrangement uses TRBV7-8 and TRBJ1-1; D perhaps matches TRBD1 (6 bases). The germline V gene encodes CDR1 SGHVS and CDR2 FQNEAQ. The length of the CDR3 is 15 residues. Trimming cost V 3 bases and J 7 bases, with 18 bases left between them.